Listed below are T cell receptor beta chains from one sample, sequenced in a study of blood T cell repertoires in COVID-19. Libraries were prepared by immunoSEQ multiplex PCR; TCRdb keeps only in-frame clonotypes and omits some of them. There are about 300,000 clones in the sample; around 85% occur only once, and roughly 2.6% lies in the top ten. Sample: PBMCs or T cells enriched from blood (not recorded which). The receptors shown here come from a woman between 45 and 60 years old who had recovered from COVID-19. CDR3s include the opening cysteine and the closing phenylalanine or tryptophan. D genes are given only for firm matches. Clone size is shown for a subset of rows, as once, few, many or a class of expanded clone.

>-|TRBV2|TRBJ2-5|-
TGTGCCAGCAGTGTGGGAACAGGCCAAGAGACCCAGTACTTC
CASSVGTGQETQYF
>TRBD1|TRBV29-1|TRBJ1-6|-
TGCAGCGTAAGACAGGGGGTAGACTCACCCCTCCACTTT
CSVRQGVDSPLHF
>-|TRBV5-1|TRBJ2-3|-
TGCGCCAGCAGCTTGGTAGCCACGAGCACAGATACGCAGTATTTT
CASSLVATSTDTQYF
>-|TRBV9|TRBJ1-1|-
TGTGCCAGCAGCGTAGCCCAGGGGAGGGACACTGAAGCTTTCTTT
CASSVAQGRDTEAFF
>TRBD2|TRBV7-2|TRBJ2-3|-
TGTGCCAGCAGCTTAGGGACTAGCGGGACCGCAGATACGCAGTATTTT
CASSLGTSGTADTQYF
>TRBD1|TRBV7-9|TRBJ2-7|-
TGTGCCAGCAGCTTAGGGGACAGGAGCTCCTACGAGCAGTACTTC
CASSLGDRSSYEQYF
>TRBD1|TRBV2|TRBJ2-3|once
TGTGCCAGCAGCGGACAGGGGGTTCAGCCAGATACGCAGTATTTT
CASSGQGVQPDTQYF
>-|TRBV11-2|TRBJ1-1|-
TGTGCCAGCAGCTTACAACCCGGGGGGAACACTGAAGCTTTCTTT
CASSLQPGGNTEAFF
>TRBD2|TRBV5-4|TRBJ2-3|-
TGTGCCAGCAGCCGGACTAGCGAAGATACGCAGTATTTT
CASSRTSEDTQYF
>TRBD2|TRBV5-1|TRBJ2-1|-
TGCGCCAGCAGCCCGACTAGCGGGGGGGCAAGGTGGGATGAGCAGTTCTTC
CASSPTSGGARWDEQFF
>-|TRBV5-6|TRBJ1-2|-
TGTGCCAGCAGCGATCCGCGCCGAAACTATGGCTACACCTTC
CASSDPRRNYGYTF
>TRBD1|TRBV28|TRBJ2-2|-
TGTGCCAGCAGTCCGGGACAGGGGATATTGACCGGGGAGCTGTTTTTT
CASSPGQGILTGELFF
>TRBD2|TRBV7-2|TRBJ2-7|-
TGTGCCAGCAGCTCTAGACTAGCGGGGAGCCCCTACGAGCAGTACTTC
CASSSRLAGSPYEQYF
>-|TRBV12-3/TRBV12-4|TRBJ1-6|-
TGTGCCAGCAGAGCGGGGTTCACCGGGCCCCTCCACTTT
CASRAGFTGPLHF
>-|TRBV5-1|TRBJ1-1|-
TGCGCCAGCAGCTTGGAGGTCAGGATGAACACTGAAGCTTTCTTT
CASSLEVRMNTEAFF
>TRBD1|TRBV9|TRBJ1-4|-
TGTGCCAGCAGCTCCCGACAGGGCGATGAAAAACTGTTTTTT
CASSSRQGDEKLFF
>TRBD2|TRBV2|TRBJ2-5|-
TGTGCCAGCAGTCGAAGGACTAGCGGGGGGGCCCAAGAGACCCAGTACTTC
CASSRRTSGGAQETQYF
>TRBD2|TRBV30|TRBJ2-6|-
TGTGCCTGGAGTGTCGGCACAGCGGGGGCCAGCGTCCTGACTTTC
CAWSVGTAGASVLTF
>-|TRBV9|TRBJ1-1|-
TGTGCCAGCAGTGCGGGGGGGATGGGCCCTGAAGCTTTCTTT
CASSAGGMGPEAFF
>-|TRBV9|TRBJ1-1|-
TGTGCCAGCAGCGTAGGCACTGTCGACACTGAAGCTTTCTTT
CASSVGTVDTEAFF
>TRBD2|TRBV7-9|TRBJ2-2|-
TGTGCCAGCAGCTTAACTAGCGGGTATACCGGGGAGCTGTTTTTT
CASSLTSGYTGELFF
>TRBD2|TRBV4-1|TRBJ2-7|-
TGCGCCAGCAGCCAAGGGCTAGCGGGAAACGAGCAGTACTTC
CASSQGLAGNEQYF
>-|TRBV5-1|TRBJ2-2|-
TGCGCCAGCAGGGAGAGACAGGGAGGAACCGGGGAGCTGTTTTTT
CASRERQGGTGELFF
>TRBD1|TRBV24-1|TRBJ1-4|-
TGTGCCACCAGTGACAGGACAGGGGGTGAAAAACTGTTTTTT
CATSDRTGGEKLFF
>-|TRBV28|TRBJ1-2|few
TGTGCCAGCAGCTCGGGAGGGCGCTATGGCTACACCTTC
CASSSGGRYGYTF
>-|TRBV27|TRBJ1-5|few
TGTGCCAGCAGTCCGACTAACAATCAGCCCCAGCATTTT
CASSPTNNQPQHF
>TRBD1|TRBV30|TRBJ1-1|once
TGTGCCTGGAGCCTCGGACAGGAGCGCACTGAAGCTTTCTTT
CAWSLGQERTEAFF
>TRBD2|TRBV5-1|TRBJ2-1|once
TGCGCCAGCAGCTTGGGTGCGGGAGCCTACAATGAGCAGTTCTTC
CASSLGAGAYNEQFF
>TRBD2|TRBV3-1/TRBV3-2|TRBJ2-2|once
TGTGCCAGCAGCCGGGAGGGTTTGGCCGGGGAGCTGTTTTTT
CASSREGLAGELFF
>-|TRBV5-5|TRBJ1-1|-
TGTGCCAGCAGCTTGGGTACGGGCACTGAAGCTTTCTTT
CASSLGTGTEAFF
>-|TRBV6-1|TRBJ1-1|-
TGTGCCAGCAGTGAAAGATTAGCCTTTGAAGCTTTCTTT
CASSERLAFEAFF
>-|TRBV5-6|TRBJ1-1|-
TGTGCCAGCAGCTTGGGTTATGGAGCGAACACTGAAGCTTTCTTT
CASSLGYGANTEAFF
>TRBD2|TRBV3-1/TRBV3-2|TRBJ2-7|-
TGTGCCAGCAGCCAAGATCGAGCGGGAGGCGGCGAGCAGTACTTC
CASSQDRAGGGEQYF
>-|TRBV5-4|TRBJ2-2|-
TGTGCCAGCAGCTCCTGGATCGGGGGAGGGAACACCGGGGAGCTGTTTTTT
CASSSWIGGGNTGELFF
>-|TRBV3-1/TRBV3-2|TRBJ2-7|-
TGTGCCAGCAGCCAAGTCAACTACGAGCAGTACTTC
CASSQVNYEQYF
>-|TRBV7-9|TRBJ2-5|-
TGTGCCAGCAGACCCGAGTGGGAGACCCAGTACTTC
CASRPEWETQYF
>-|TRBV10-1|TRBJ2-7|-
TGCGCCAGCTCGTTCAGGGGTGAGCAGTACTTC
CASSFRGEQYF
>-|TRBV19|TRBJ1-4|-
TGTGCCAGTAACACTGGGAGGACAACTAATGAAAAACTGTTTTTT
CASNTGRTTNEKLFF
>-|TRBV5-4|TRBJ1-1|few
TGTGCCAGCAGCTTGTATTCGAACACTGAAGCTTTCTTT
CASSLYSNTEAFF
>-|TRBV27|TRBJ2-1|-
TGTGCCAGCAGTCCTCAAGGCGGGATCCCAGATGAGCAGTTCTTC
CASSPQGGIPDEQFF
>-|TRBV5-4|TRBJ2-3|few
TGTGCCAGCAGCTTGTCCACAGGGTACACAGATACGCAGTATTTT
CASSLSTGYTDTQYF
>TRBD1|TRBV11-1|TRBJ1-4|-
TGTGCCAGCAGCTTCCGGACAGGGGGTGAAAAACTGTTTTTT
CASSFRTGGEKLFF
>TRBD1|TRBV19|TRBJ1-5|-
TGTGCCAGTAGGTCCGGACAGGGCCGGGGCAATCAGCCCCAGCATTTT
CASRSGQGRGNQPQHF
>TRBD2|TRBV30|TRBJ2-5|-
TGTGCCTGGGGGACTAGCGGGAGAGGGACCCAGTACTTC
CAWGTSGRGTQYF
>TRBD1|TRBV5-1|TRBJ1-6|-
TGCGCCACCCGAGGAGGGGGCGATAATTCACCCCTCCACTTT
CATRGGGDNSPLHF
>-|TRBV5-1|TRBJ2-7|few
TGCGCCAGCAGGCAGGGCTGGGACTCCTACGAGCAGTACTTC
CASRQGWDSYEQYF
>-|TRBV13|TRBJ1-5|few
TGTGCCAGCAGCCAAGGACCTGGGAGGGATAGCAATCAGCCCCAGCATTTT
CASSQGPGRDSNQPQHF
>-|TRBV20-1|TRBJ1-1|-
TGCAGTGCTAGTGATGGAGCAAGGGGTCTCTTT
CSASDGARGLF
>-|TRBV4-1|TRBJ1-1|-
TGCGCCAGCAGCCCGTCCGAGAGCCGACAGATGAACACTGAAGCTTTCTTT
CASSPSESRQMNTEAFF
>TRBD2|TRBV24-1|TRBJ2-3|-
TGTGCCACCAGTGTGGGGGGGACAGATACGCAGTATTTT
CATSVGGTDTQYF
>TRBD1|TRBV30|TRBJ1-4|-
TGTGCCTGTGCCGGGACAGATAATGAAAAACTGTTTTTT
CACAGTDNEKLFF
>-|TRBV18|TRBJ1-5|few
TGTGCCAGCTCACCAGGGGCCGGTGCGCCCCAGCATTTT
CASSPGAGAPQHF